The 26 T cell receptor beta chains below come from one sample, sequenced in a study of blood T cell repertoires in COVID-19. Libraries were prepared by immunoSEQ multiplex PCR; TCRdb keeps only in-frame clonotypes and omits some of them. The sample contains around 150,000 clones, 80% to 90% of which appear only once. Sample: peripheral blood. These receptors all stem from a man in his sixties or seventies with acute or convalescent COVID-19.

This chain links TRBV3-1 (or the pseudogene TRBV3-2) with TRBJ1-2; D is possibly TRBD1 (5 bases). Looked up from germline, CDR1 is LGHDT and CDR2 is YNNKEL (reference sequence). Trimming shortened V by 0 bases and J by 7 bases, and 12 bases separated the two germline ends. The CDR3 runs to 14 residues. CDR3 nucleotides: TGTGCCAGCAGCCAAGATCCCAGGGTAGGTGGCTACACCTTC. This gives the protein CASSQDPRVGGYTF.

In this sample, this clone turned up a few times. The chain carries TRBV9 and TRBJ2-1; D gene ambiguous. Looked up from germline, CDR1 is SGDLS and CDR2 is YYNGEE. This CDR3 is built from 14 residues. Trimming cost V 1 base and J 2 bases, with 7 bases left between them. In nucleotides, the CDR3 is TGTGCCAGCAGCGTAATGGGCACCTACAATGAGCAGTTCTTC. Translating gives CASSVMGTYNEQFF.

The genes are TRBV5-6 and TRBJ2-5; 7 positions agree with TRBD2. The CDR3 sequence is 16 residues long. Germline CDR1 SGHDT, CDR2 YYEEEE. Trimming took 0 bases from V and 0 from J; bases not matched to a gene: 5. The CDR3 protein is CASSLELAGYQETQYF. The CDR3 DNA reads TGTGCCAGCAGCTTGGAATTAGCGGGTTACCAAGAGACCCAGTACTTC.

The rearrangement links TRBV30 to TRBJ2-7, with D unclear. The CDR3 has 16 residues. The V gene lost 0 bases and the J gene lost 0 bases, with 15 bases spanning the gap. Looked up from germline, CDR1 is GTSNPN and CDR2 is SVGIG (reference sequence). CDR3 sequence reads: CAWSVRKAKFSYEQYF. The CDR3 bases are TGTGCCTGGAGTGTACGGAAAGCGAAATTCTCCTACGAGCAGTACTTC.

This chain joins TRBV2 and TRBJ2-3; 7 nucleotides align to TRBD1. Germline CDR1 is SNHLY and CDR2 is FYNNEI. The CDR3 is 15 residues long. V shed 3 bases and J 2 bases; nucleotides not matched to a gene: 5. The CDR3 reads CASSDRDSYTDTQYF. CDR3 nucleotides: TGTGCCAGCAGTGACAGGGACAGCTACACAGATACGCAGTATTTT.

CDR3 amino acids: CASSPQALSSYEQYF. The CDR3 DNA sequence: TGTGCCAGCAGCCCCCAGGCCCTGAGCTCCTACGAGCAGTACTTC. This chain joins TRBV5-5 and TRBJ2-7; D is unclear. Germline-derived CDR1 and CDR2 are SGHKS and YYEKEE (reference sequence). The ends were cut back, 4 bases at V and 0 bases at J, with 14 bases in the middle. CDR3 length: 15 amino acids.

The chain carries TRBV19 and TRBJ2-7; D perhaps matches TRBD2 (5 bases). Trimming removed 4 bases from V and 3 bases from J, with 13 bases in between. Germline lookup yields CDR1 LNHDA and CDR2 SQIVND (reference sequence). The CDR3 spans 14 residues. CDR3 sequence (DNA): TGTGCCAGTAGTACAGAGGGTCACAGCTACGAGCAGTACTTC. This translates into CASSTEGHSYEQYF.

This chain joins TRBV9 and TRBJ2-1; D perhaps matches TRBD2 (6 bases). Trimming shortened V by 1 base and J by 5 bases, and 16 bases separated the two germline ends. This CDR3 region has 16 residues. CDR1 is SGDLS, CDR2 YYNGEE, per germline. The CDR3 DNA reads TGTGCCAGCAGCGTACTCTCGGGGGTAGCCCACAATGAGCAGTTCTTC. Protein product: CASSVLSGVAHNEQFF.

This clone was found once. The chain combines TRBV9 with TRBJ1-6; perhaps TRBD1 as D (6 bases). The ends were cut back, 2 bases at V and 4 bases at J, with 13 bases in the middle. CDR3 length equals 16 residues. Germline CDR1 reads SGDLS; CDR2 reads YYNGEE. The CDR3 spells CASSVGAEGYNSPLHF. The CDR3 DNA reads TGTGCCAGCAGCGTGGGGGCCGAAGGATATAATTCACCCCTCCACTTT.

The J gene is TRBJ2-5, the V gene TRBV6-5; 13 bases line up with TRBD2. The CDR3 totals 15 residues. Germline lookup yields CDR1 MNHEY and CDR2 SVGAGI. J was trimmed by 5 bases and V by 4 bases; bases with no gene match: 4. CDR3 nucleotides: TGTGCCAGCAGTTTAGGACTAGCGGGAGAGGAGACCCAGTACTTC. Translated, it gives CASSLGLAGEETQYF.

The V and J genes are TRBV19 and TRBJ1-2; 8 positions match TRBD1. CDR1 is LNHDA and CDR2 is SQIVND in the germline V gene (reference sequence). This CDR3 spans 14 amino acids. Trimming took 9 bases from V and 5 from J; bases not matched to a gene: 11. CDR3 sequence: CASRPDRDTYGYTF. CDR3 sequence (DNA): TGTGCCAGCAGGCCGGACAGGGATACTTATGGCTACACCTTC. The complete variable domain, with remaining parts taken from reference TRBV19 and TRBJ1-2, reads DGGITQSPKYLFRKEGQNVTLSCEQNLNHDAMYWYRQDPGQGLRLIYYSQIVNDFQKGDIAEGYSVSREKKESFPLTVTSAQKNPTAFYLCASRPDRDTYGYTFGSGTRLTVV.

The V call is TRBV7-2, the J call TRBJ2-3; D might be TRBD1 (6 bases). The CDR3 consists of 16 residues. V was shortened by 1 base and J by 0 bases, with 11 bases between the two germline ends. Germline V gene sequence: CDR1 SGHTA, CDR2 FQGNSA. CDR3: CASSLVSDSSTDTQYF. CDR3 DNA sequence: TGTGCCAGCAGCTTAGTATCGGACAGTAGCACAGATACGCAGTATTTT.

The J gene is TRBJ1-1, the V gene TRBV7-2; D gene uncertain. Germline V gene lookup returns CDR1 SGHTA and CDR2 FQGNSA. Trimming took off 4 bases at V and 1 base at J, with 10 bases between the two ends. There are 14 residues in the CDR3. The CDR3 loop is CASSSIRGNTEAFF. CDR3 coding DNA: TGTGCCAGCAGCTCGATCCGGGGGAACACTGAAGCTTTCTTT.

DNA of the CDR3: TGTGCCAGCAGCTTAATCCCGGGACAGGGTGACTATGGCTACACCTTC. Encoded protein: CASSLIPGQGDYGYTF. The chain combines TRBV11-1 with TRBJ1-2, with 9 bases fitting TRBD1. The germline V gene encodes CDR1 SGHAT and CDR2 FQDESV (reference sequence). The CDR3 is 16 amino acids. With V trimmed by 2 bases and J by 3 bases, 7 bases remained unmatched.

Only a few counts were recorded for this clone. A read error is possible here, since a much larger clone lies one base away. This sequence joins TRBV7-9 and TRBJ2-3; TRBD2 matches at 9 bases. V gave up 5 bases and J gave up 2 bases; unmatched junction bases: 2. The CDR3 has 14 amino acids. CDR1 and CDR2 (germline): SEHNR, FQNEAQ (reference sequence). DNA for the CDR3: TGTGCCAGCAGCGCTAGCGGGAACACAGATACGCAGTATTTT. Translating it yields CASSASGNTDTQYF.

The chain is built from TRBV6-2 or TRBV6-3 and TRBJ2-6; D is ambiguous. V lost 2 bases and J 0 bases, leaving 11 bases between the germline ends. CDR1 and CDR2 (germline): MNHEY, SVGEGT. The CDR3 extends over 17 amino acids. CDR3 region: CASSYRKLASGANVLTF. In DNA, the CDR3 is TGTGCCAGCAGTTACCGGAAGTTAGCCTCTGGGGCCAACGTCCTGACTTTC.

V is TRBV6-1 and J is TRBJ1-1; D is undetermined. Germline values: CDR1 MNHNS, CDR2 SASEGT. Trimming pared 2 bases from V and 4 bases from J, leaving 14 bases between. The CDR3 covers 15 residues. The CDR3 DNA reads TGTGCCAGCAGTGAATTCGTAACTGTAGCCACTGAAGCTTTCTTT. It yields the protein CASSEFVTVATEAFF.

J is TRBJ2-2 and V is TRBV9, with TRBD2 matching 11 bases. There are 19 residues in the CDR3. The germline V gene has CDR1 SGDLS and CDR2 YYNGEE. J lost 5 bases, V lost 3 bases, and 15 bases had no gene match. The CDR3 nucleotides are TGTGCCAGCAGCGCGGCAAAACGACTAGCGGGAAGGGTTACCGGGGAGCTGTTTTTT. Translated, it gives CASSAAKRLAGRVTGELFF.

The rearrangement uses TRBV28 and TRBJ2-5; 8 nucleotides align to TRBD2. The CDR3 extends over 14 amino acids. Germline CDR1 is MDHEN and CDR2 is SYDVKM. The junction had 7 bases not matched to a gene; V was cut back by 6 bases and J by 4 bases. The CDR3 DNA follows: TGTGCCAGCAGACGCGAGCGGGAGATAGAGACCCAGTACTTC. Amino acid sequence: CASRREREIETQYF.

The chain recombines TRBV7-9 with TRBJ2-2, with TRBD2 matching over 13 bases. Trimming at V came to 5 bases and at J to 4 bases, leaving 7 bases not matched to a gene. The CDR3 contains 17 residues. Germline V gene lookup returns CDR1 SEHNR and CDR2 FQNEAQ (reference sequence). CDR3 in DNA: TGTGCCAGCAGCCCCCGGACTAGCGGGAGATTCACCGGGGAGCTGTTTTTT. Its translation: CASSPRTSGRFTGELFF.

V and J are TRBV7-2 and TRBJ2-3, with 7 bases lining up with TRBD2. In germline, CDR1 is SGHTA, CDR2 FQGNSA. The junction had 10 bases not matched to a gene; V was cut back by 2 bases and J by 5 bases. CDR3 length equals 16 residues. CDR3 coding DNA: TGTGCCAGCAGCTTACAGGCTAGCGGAGGTGTAGATACGCAGTATTTT. This sequence encodes CASSLQASGGVDTQYF.

This chain uses TRBV5-6 with TRBJ2-5; 7 nucleotides agree with TRBD1. This CDR3 spans 15 amino acids. Unmatched junction bases numbered 3, after V lost 0 bases and J lost 1 base. The V gene's germline CDR1 is SGHDT and CDR2 YYEEEE. Written as DNA, the CDR3 is TGTGCCAGCAGCTTGGGACAGGGTTTCCAAGAGACCCAGTACTTC. Protein: CASSLGQGFQETQYF.

The V and J genes are TRBV6-5 and TRBJ1-1; D not certain. V was shortened by 7 bases and J by 1 base, with 7 bases between the two germline ends. The CDR3 length is 12 residues. CDR1 and CDR2 (germline): MNHEY, SVGAGI. The CDR3 sequence: CASTFGNTEAFF. CDR3 in DNA: TGTGCCAGCACGTTCGGGAACACTGAAGCTTTCTTT.

The chain recombines TRBV2 with TRBJ2-5, with 16 bases that match TRBD2. The CDR3 sequence is 17 residues long. In germline, CDR1 is SNHLY, CDR2 FYNNEI. Losses at the gene ends were 9 bases for V and 2 bases for J; bases not matched to a gene: 9. The CDR3 DNA follows: TGTGCCAGTCACGGGACTAGCGGGAGGGCGGGGCAAGAGACCCAGTACTTC. Amino acid sequence: CASHGTSGRAGQETQYF.

This clone was seen only once. The chain has TRBV9 and TRBJ2-7; D might be TRBD2 (6 bases). Germline V gene sequence: CDR1 SGDLS, CDR2 YYNGEE. V dropped 0 bases and J dropped 2 bases, with 15 bases sitting between them. This CDR3 comprises 16 residues. The CDR3 sequence: CASSVGNSGETYEQYF. The CDR3 nucleotides are TGTGCCAGCAGCGTAGGGAATAGCGGAGAGACCTACGAGCAGTACTTC. Full variable domain (rest looked up from reference TRBV9 and TRBJ2-7): DSGVTQTPKHLITATGQRVTLRCSPRSGDLSVYWYQQSLDQGLQFLIQYYNGEERAKGNILERFSAQQFPDLHSELNLSSLELGDSALYFCASSVGNSGETYEQYFGPGTRLTVT.

J is TRBJ2-1 and V is TRBV5-1; TRBD2 aligns across 7 bases. The CDR3 runs 16 residues. The trim removed 0 bases at V and 8 bases at J, leaving 11 bases unmatched. Germline V gives CDR1 SGHRS, CDR2 YFSETQ. The CDR3 spells CASSLVFWEGLDEQFF. CDR3 nucleotide sequence: TGCGCCAGCAGCTTGGTTTTTTGGGAGGGCCTAGATGAGCAGTTCTTC.